Presented here are 24 T cell receptor beta chains from one specimen sequenced in a study of blood T cell repertoires in COVID-19. The table came from immunoSEQ multiplex PCR; TCRdb's copy has only in-frame clones and leaves some out. The sample lists approximately 75,000 clones; around three quarters were seen once. The sequenced material came from peripheral blood. These receptors were collected from a woman over 75 with active or convalescent COVID-19.

J is TRBJ1-2 and V is TRBV5-1; D possibly corresponds to TRBD1 (5 bases). V was cut by 2 bases and J by 1 base, with 9 bases left in between. The CDR3 loop spans 14 amino acids. Germline lookup yields CDR1 SGHRS and CDR2 YFSETQ. CDR3 region: CASSFDSDNYGYTF. CDR3 nucleotides: TGCGCCAGCAGCTTCGACAGTGATAACTATGGCTACACCTTC.

The chain combines TRBV28 with TRBJ2-2; weak D call: TRBD2 (7 bases). Trimming removed 6 bases at V and 4 bases at J, with 21 bases between. Germline V lookup: CDR1 MDHEN, CDR2 SYDVKM. The length of the CDR3 is 17 residues. The CDR3 region is CASRAPLAGAFTGELFF. The CDR3 bases are TGTGCCAGCAGAGCCCCCCTGGCGGGGGCGTTCACCGGGGAGCTGTTTTTT.

With respect to this clone: The same CDR3 arises from other DNA sequences in this sample as well. The chain has TRBV11-2 and TRBJ2-2; no clear D. CDR3 size: 15 residues. CDR1 and CDR2 (germline): SGHAT, FQNNGV. The ends were cut back, 1 base at V and 0 bases at J, with 6 bases in the middle. DNA of the CDR3: TGTGCCAGCAGCTTAGTTCCGTCGAACACCGGGGAGCTGTTTTTT. Amino acid sequence: CASSLVPSNTGELFF.

The chain couples TRBV24-1 to TRBJ1-2, with 11 bases that match TRBD1. Per the germline V gene, CDR1 is KGHDR and CDR2 is SFDVKD. CDR3 length equals 14 residues. Trimming at V came to 5 bases and at J to 7 bases, leaving 5 bases not matched to a gene. The CDR3 region is CATSAPGQGAGYTF. The DNA for the CDR3 is TGTGCCACCAGTGCCCCAGGACAGGGGGCTGGCTACACCTTC.

CDR3 nucleotide sequence: TGCACCAGCACCAACCGGGAAAACAATGAGCAGTTCTTC. Amino acid sequence: CTSTNRENNEQFF. V usage is TRBV1 and J usage is TRBJ2-1; TRBD2 is the table's D call, not checked against the DNA. TRBV1 is labeled a pseudogene. This CDR3 has 13 amino acids.

The chain links TRBV7-9 to TRBJ2-5; TRBD1 agrees at 7 bases. The CDR3 totals 14 residues. V dropped 4 bases and J dropped 5; count of bases not matched to a gene: 7. Germline loops: CDR1 SEHNR, CDR2 FQNEAQ (reference sequence). The chain's CDR3 is CASSSTGSGETQYF. CDR3 DNA: TGTGCCAGCAGCTCGACAGGGTCCGGGGAGACCCAGTACTTC.

The chain has TRBV4-3 and TRBJ1-4; maybe TRBD1 (5 bases). The V end was cut by 4 bases, the J end by 3 bases, with 15 bases between. CDR3 length equals 16 residues. The germline V gene encodes CDR1 LGHNA and CDR2 YSLEER. The CDR3 bases are TGCGCCAGCAGCCCCCTTGGACACACTTCTAATGAAAAACTGTTTTTT. Its protein is CASSPLGHTSNEKLFF.

The V gene is TRBV28, the J gene TRBJ1-5, with 8 bases matching TRBD1. The junction had 2 bases not matched to a gene; V was cut back by 3 bases and J by 1 base. Germline lookup yields CDR1 MDHEN and CDR2 SYDVKM. The CDR3 extends over 15 amino acids. The CDR3 DNA sequence: TGTGCCAGCAGTTTCAGGGGGCTAAGCAATCAGCCCCAGCATTTT. This gives the protein CASSFRGLSNQPQHF.

This clone turned up a few times. The gene calls are TRBV6-2 or TRBV6-3 and TRBJ2-6; a possible D gene is TRBD1 (5 bases). V was shortened by 4 bases and J by 0 bases, with 13 bases between the two germline ends. The CDR3 extends over 17 amino acids. Germline V gene sequence: CDR1 MNHEY, CDR2 SVGEGT. CDR3 region: CASSSETGISGANVLTF. For the CDR3, the DNA is TGTGCCAGCAGTTCTGAAACAGGAATCTCTGGGGCCAACGTCCTGACTTTC.

V and J are TRBV19 and TRBJ2-4; TRBD1 might be the D (6 bases). V was cut by 6 bases and J by 0 bases, with 12 bases left in between. The length of the CDR3 is 15 residues. Germline V gene sequence: CDR1 LNHDA, CDR2 SQIVND (reference sequence). The CDR3 spells CASSSSGQAKNIQYF. As DNA, the CDR3 is TGTGCCAGTAGCTCATCGGGACAAGCCAAAAACATTCAGTACTTC.

This clone has a handful of counts. The chain is built from TRBV4-3 and TRBJ2-7, with TRBD1 identical over 10 bases. The V gene's germline CDR1 is LGHNA and CDR2 YSLEER. This CDR3 is 14 amino acids long. V gave up 7 bases and J gave up 4 bases; unmatched junction bases: 7. The CDR3 here is CASKRGQGDYEQYF. The CDR3 DNA is TGCGCCAGCAAAAGAGGACAGGGGGATTACGAGCAGTACTTC.

V gene TRBV4-3 combines with J gene TRBJ1-3, with TRBD1 matching 7 bases. CDR1 and CDR2 from the germline V gene are LGHNA and YSLEER. The CDR3 extends over 14 amino acids. With 3 bases clipped from V and 8 bases from J, the junction kept 7 bases outside the gene matches. CDR3 nucleotides: TGCGCCAGCAGCCACGACAGGGTGATGGACACCATATATTTT. It is translated as CASSHDRVMDTIYF.

This clone was observed a handful of times. The genes are TRBV7-3 and TRBJ2-1; 8 bases align to TRBD2. The CDR3 is 15 amino acids. With V trimmed by 3 bases and J by 4 bases, 5 bases remained unmatched. CDR1 is SGHTA and CDR2 is FQGTGA in the germline V gene. CDR3 DNA sequence: TGTGCCAGCAGCTTTCTTGGCGGGGGGTACAATGAGCAGTTCTTC. As protein: CASSFLGGGYNEQFF.

The rearrangement links TRBV7-2 to TRBJ2-5, with 10 nucleotides matching TRBD1. Looked up from germline, CDR1 is SGHTA and CDR2 is FQGNSA. The CDR3 is made up of 16 amino acids. V gave up 3 bases and J gave up 4 bases; unmatched junction bases: 8. CDR3 amino acids: CASSFLGTGDGETQYF. CDR3 DNA sequence: TGTGCCAGCAGCTTCCTCGGGACAGGGGATGGAGAGACCCAGTACTTC.

This clone was seen a few times. The V gene is TRBV28, the J gene TRBJ2-5; TRBD1 matches at 8 bases. CDR3 length equals 17 residues. In germline, CDR1 is MDHEN, CDR2 SYDVKM. Trimming at V came to 5 bases and at J to 5 bases, leaving 16 bases not matched to a gene. The CDR3 DNA is TGTGCCAGCAGTAGGAGGGGTTTCGGACAGGGAGAGGAGACCCAGTACTTC. Its protein is CASSRRGFGQGEETQYF.

The chain joins TRBV6-4 to TRBJ2-2; no firm D call. The CDR3 runs 13 residues. V was trimmed by 4 bases and J by 5 bases, leaving 8 bases between them. Germline CDR1 reads MRHNA; CDR2 reads SNTAGT. Here the CDR3 reads CASSATPTGELFF. In DNA, the CDR3 is TGTGCCAGCAGTGCCACACCAACCGGGGAGCTGTTTTTT.

This clone was seen more than once but under ten times. This chain uses TRBV30 with TRBJ1-5, with TRBD1 as a possible D gene (6 bases). V lost 5 bases to trimming and J lost 4 bases, with 9 bases between them. Germline values: CDR1 GTSNPN, CDR2 SVGIG (reference sequence). This CDR3 comprises 12 residues. DNA of the CDR3: TGTGCCTGGTCCAGGGGTAATCAGCCCCAGCATTTT. The encoded protein is CAWSRGNQPQHF.

This chain links TRBV3-1 (or the pseudogene TRBV3-2) with TRBJ2-3; TRBD1 is a possible D gene (6 bases). Germline loops: CDR1 LGHDT, CDR2 YNNKEL (reference sequence). The length of the CDR3 is 17 residues. Trimming removed 0 bases at V and 3 bases at J, with 16 bases between. As DNA, the CDR3 is TGTGCCAGCAGCCAAGATCAGGGGTGGGGGCAAACAGATACGCAGTATTTT. Translating it yields CASSQDQGWGQTDTQYF.

The chain couples TRBV28 to TRBJ2-2; D is undetermined. Trimming shortened V by 3 bases and J by 4 bases, and 9 bases separated the two germline ends. CDR1 is MDHEN and CDR2 is SYDVKM in the germline V gene. The CDR3 totals 14 residues. The CDR3 region is CASSFPGVTGELFF. CDR3 nucleotides: TGTGCCAGCAGTTTCCCCGGAGTCACCGGGGAGCTGTTTTTT.

The chain employs TRBV20-1 and TRBJ1-2; 7 bases line up with TRBD1. Trimming removed 5 bases from V and 4 bases from J; junction bases left unmatched: 1. This CDR3 is built from 11 residues. The germline V gene encodes CDR1 DFQATT and CDR2 SNEGSKA (reference sequence). The CDR3 nucleotides read TGCAGTGCTTGGGACAGCTATGGCTACACCTTC. Residues: CSAWDSYGYTF.

J is TRBJ1-2 and V is TRBV6-5; TRBD1 matches at 7 bases. CDR1 MNHEY and CDR2 SVGAGI come from the germline V gene. The length of the CDR3 is 13 residues. J was trimmed by 3 bases and V by 6 bases; bases with no gene match: 4. The CDR3: CASSSTGDYGYTF. Here the CDR3 DNA reads TGTGCCAGCAGCTCTACAGGGGACTATGGCTACACCTTC.

The J gene is TRBJ1-1, the V gene TRBV9; a possible D gene is TRBD1 (5 bases). Per germline, CDR1 SGDLS and CDR2 YYNGEE. V was pared by 0 bases and J by 4 bases, with 13 bases between. CDR3 length: 15 residues. CDR3: CASSVGWGPGTEAFF. Here the CDR3 DNA reads TGTGCCAGCAGCGTAGGGTGGGGCCCGGGCACTGAAGCTTTCTTT.

V usage is TRBV6-1 and J usage is TRBJ2-3; 11 bases are a match to TRBD1. Germline CDR1 and CDR2: MNHNS and SASEGT. Losses at the gene ends were 1 base for V and 5 bases for J; bases not matched to a gene: 2. The CDR3 has 15 amino acids. The CDR3 coding sequence is TGTGCCAGCAGTGAAGGGACAGGGGGCGGAGATACGCAGTATTTT. It codes for CASSEGTGGGDTQYF.

This rearrangement joins TRBV12-3 or TRBV12-4 to TRBJ1-5; perhaps TRBD1 as D (5 bases). There are 12 residues in the CDR3. Trimming shortened V by 6 bases and J by 2 bases, and 5 bases separated the two germline ends. For the CDR3, the DNA is TGTGCCAGCAGCAGGGGCAATCAGCCCCAGCATTTT. As protein: CASSRGNQPQHF.